These 4 T cell receptor beta chains originate from one sample sequenced in a study of blood T cell repertoires in COVID-19. Some clones are missing from TCRdb's copy, which holds only in-frame ones; the method was immunoSEQ multiplex PCR. The table lists over 10,000 clones, over 75% of them singletons. Sequenced input: peripheral blood. The receptors originated from a human donor in a cohort sampled during active COVID-19.

J is TRBJ1-6 and V is TRBV19, with 9 bases matching TRBD1. This CDR3 region has 19 residues. Germline V CDR1 and CDR2: LNHDA, SQIVND (reference sequence). J gave up 10 bases and V 3 bases, and 19 bases lay outside the gene matches. The CDR3 bases are TGTGCCAGTAGTATTCGTACTTCCCTGGGGGGACAGGGACGATCACCCCTCCACTTT. Protein sequence: CASSIRTSLGGQGRSPLHF.

V and J are TRBV12-2 and TRBJ1-5. TRBV12-2 is a pseudogene. The CDR3 runs 15 residues. CDR3 loop: CASRLARGLGQPQHF. In DNA, the CDR3 is TGTGCAAGTCGCTTAGCGAGAGGGCTAGGGCAGCCCCAGCATTTT.

V is TRBV4-2 and J is TRBJ2-7, with D possibly matching TRBD1 (6 bases). Trimming removed 4 bases at V and 4 bases at J, with 11 bases between. Germline CDR1 LGHNA, CDR2 YNFKEQ. The CDR3 loop spans 13 amino acids. The CDR3 nucleotides read TGTGCCAGCAGCCGGAACAGGGTTTACGAGCAGTACTTC. Protein sequence: CASSRNRVYEQYF.

The chain uses TRBV6-1 and TRBJ1-1; the D is unclear. Trimming shortened V by 1 base and J by 0 bases, and 6 bases separated the two germline ends. The CDR3 sequence is 14 residues long. Germline V gene sequence: CDR1 MNHNS, CDR2 SASEGT. CDR3: CASSEVYMNTEAFF. The CDR3 DNA reads TGTGCCAGCAGTGAAGTTTACATGAACACTGAAGCTTTCTTT.